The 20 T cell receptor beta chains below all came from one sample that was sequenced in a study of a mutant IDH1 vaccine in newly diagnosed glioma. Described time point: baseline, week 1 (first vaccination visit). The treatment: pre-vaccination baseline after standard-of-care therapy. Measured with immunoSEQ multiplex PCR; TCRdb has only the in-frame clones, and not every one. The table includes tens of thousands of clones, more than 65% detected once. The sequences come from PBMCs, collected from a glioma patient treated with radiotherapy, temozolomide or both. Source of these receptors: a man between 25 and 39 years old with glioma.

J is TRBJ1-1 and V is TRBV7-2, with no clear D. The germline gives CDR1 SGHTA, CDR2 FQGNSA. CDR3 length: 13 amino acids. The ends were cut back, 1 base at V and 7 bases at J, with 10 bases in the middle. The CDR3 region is CASSLGQVDEAFF. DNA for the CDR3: TGTGCCAGCAGCTTAGGGCAGGTAGATGAAGCTTTCTTT.

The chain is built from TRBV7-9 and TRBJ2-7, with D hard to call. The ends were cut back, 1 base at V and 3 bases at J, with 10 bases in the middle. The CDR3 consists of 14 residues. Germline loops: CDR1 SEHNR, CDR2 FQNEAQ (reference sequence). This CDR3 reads CASSLGARSYEQYF. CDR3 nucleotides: TGTGCCAGCAGCTTAGGGGCCAGGAGCTACGAGCAGTACTTC.

The CDR3 bases are TGTGCCAGCAGCTCACCGGGACTAGCTTTCGAGCAGTACTTC. This codes for CASSSPGLAFEQYF. The chain has TRBV5-4 and TRBJ2-7; 9 positions match TRBD2. Per germline, CDR1 SGHNT and CDR2 YYREEE (reference sequence). The CDR3 extends over 14 amino acids. With V trimmed by 3 bases and J by 6 bases, 7 bases remained unmatched.

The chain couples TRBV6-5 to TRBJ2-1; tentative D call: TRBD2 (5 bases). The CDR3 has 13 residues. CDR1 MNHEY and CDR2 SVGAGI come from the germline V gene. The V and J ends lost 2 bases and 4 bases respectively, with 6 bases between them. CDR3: CASSYGLYNEQFF. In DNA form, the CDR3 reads TGTGCCAGCAGTTACGGACTTTACAATGAGCAGTTCTTC.

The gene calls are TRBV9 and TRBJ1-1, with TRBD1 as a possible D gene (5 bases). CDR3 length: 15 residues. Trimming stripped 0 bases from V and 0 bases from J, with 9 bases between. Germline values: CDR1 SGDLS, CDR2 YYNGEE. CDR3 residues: CASSVVPDMNTEAFF. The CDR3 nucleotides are TGTGCCAGCAGCGTAGTCCCGGACATGAACACTGAAGCTTTCTTT.

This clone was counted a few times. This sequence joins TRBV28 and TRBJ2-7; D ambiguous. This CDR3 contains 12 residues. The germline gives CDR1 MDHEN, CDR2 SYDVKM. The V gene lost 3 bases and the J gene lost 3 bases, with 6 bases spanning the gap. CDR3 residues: CASSFTRYEQYF. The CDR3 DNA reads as TGTGCCAGCAGTTTTACACGCTACGAGCAGTACTTC.

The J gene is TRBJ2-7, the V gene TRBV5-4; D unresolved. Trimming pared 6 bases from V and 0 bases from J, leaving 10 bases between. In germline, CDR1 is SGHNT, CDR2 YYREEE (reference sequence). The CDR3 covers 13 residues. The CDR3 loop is CASTPADSYEQYF. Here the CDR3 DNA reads TGTGCCAGCACCCCCGCGGACTCCTACGAGCAGTACTTC.

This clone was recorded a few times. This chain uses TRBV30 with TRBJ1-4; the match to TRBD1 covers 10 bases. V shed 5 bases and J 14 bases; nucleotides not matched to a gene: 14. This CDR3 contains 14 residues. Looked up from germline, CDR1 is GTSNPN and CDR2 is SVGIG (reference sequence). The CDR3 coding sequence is TGTGCCTGGGGAGCCGGGACAGGGGCGCGAAGGCTGTTTTTT. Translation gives CAWGAGTGARRLFF.

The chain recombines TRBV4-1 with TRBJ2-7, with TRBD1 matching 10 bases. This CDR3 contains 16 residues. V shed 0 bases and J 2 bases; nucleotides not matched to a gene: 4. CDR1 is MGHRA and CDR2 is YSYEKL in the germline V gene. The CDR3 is CASSQDKGQGAYEQYF. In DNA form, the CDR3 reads TGCGCCAGCAGCCAAGATAAAGGACAGGGGGCCTACGAGCAGTACTTC.

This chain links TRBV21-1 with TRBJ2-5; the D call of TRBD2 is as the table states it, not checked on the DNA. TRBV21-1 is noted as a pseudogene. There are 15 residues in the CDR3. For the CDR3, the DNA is TGTGCCAGGGAGGGAGGTGGGTTCCCAACGGAGACCCAGTACTTC. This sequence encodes CAREGGGFPTETQYF.

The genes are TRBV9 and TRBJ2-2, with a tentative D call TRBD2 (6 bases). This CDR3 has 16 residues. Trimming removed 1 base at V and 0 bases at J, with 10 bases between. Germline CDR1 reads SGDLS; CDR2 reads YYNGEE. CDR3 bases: TGTGCCAGCAGCGTATTCGGGACTGCGAACACCGGGGAGCTGTTTTTT. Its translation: CASSVFGTANTGELFF.

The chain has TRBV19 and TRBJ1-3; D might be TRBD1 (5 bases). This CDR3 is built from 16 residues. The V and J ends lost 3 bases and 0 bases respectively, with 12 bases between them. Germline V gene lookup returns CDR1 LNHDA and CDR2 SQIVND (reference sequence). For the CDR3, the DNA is TGTGCCAGTAGTATCGGGGCGGACCTCTCTGGAAACACCATATATTTT. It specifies CASSIGADLSGNTIYF.

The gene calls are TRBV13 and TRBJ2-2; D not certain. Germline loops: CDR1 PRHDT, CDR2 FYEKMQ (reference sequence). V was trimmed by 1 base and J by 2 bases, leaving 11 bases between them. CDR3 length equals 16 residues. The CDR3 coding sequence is TGTGCCAGCAGCTTAGAGGGTCGGCGTAACACCGGGGAGCTGTTTTTT. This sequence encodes CASSLEGRRNTGELFF.

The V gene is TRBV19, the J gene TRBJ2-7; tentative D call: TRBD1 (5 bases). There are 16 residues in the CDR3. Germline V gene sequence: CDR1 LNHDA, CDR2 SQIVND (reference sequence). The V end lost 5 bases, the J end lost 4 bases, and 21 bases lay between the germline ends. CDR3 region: CASSSQVAPSRYEQYF. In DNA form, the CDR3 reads TGTGCCAGTAGTTCACAGGTTGCCCCATCGCGGTACGAGCAGTACTTC.

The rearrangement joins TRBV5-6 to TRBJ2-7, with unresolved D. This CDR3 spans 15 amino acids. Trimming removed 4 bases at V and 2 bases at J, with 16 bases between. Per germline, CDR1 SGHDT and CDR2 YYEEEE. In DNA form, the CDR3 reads TGTGCCAGCAGCCATCGGGTTAGGTCCCCCTACGAGCAGTACTTC. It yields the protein CASSHRVRSPYEQYF.

The CDR3, as DNA: TGTGCCATCAGCCCGGGACTTGAGACCTCCTACGAGCAGTACTTC. This gives the protein CAISPGLETSYEQYF. The chain couples TRBV10-3 to TRBJ2-7; a possible D gene is TRBD2 (6 bases). The CDR3 runs 15 residues. V lost 6 bases and J 0 bases, leaving 15 bases between the germline ends. Germline V gene data show CDR1 as ENHRY and CDR2 as SYGVKD.

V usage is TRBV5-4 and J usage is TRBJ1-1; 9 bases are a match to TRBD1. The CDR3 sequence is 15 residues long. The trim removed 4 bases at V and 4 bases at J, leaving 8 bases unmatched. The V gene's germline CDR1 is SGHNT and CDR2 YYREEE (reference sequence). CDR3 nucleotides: TGTGCCAGCAGCGACCAAACAGGGGGCCTCACTGAAGCTTTCTTT. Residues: CASSDQTGGLTEAFF.

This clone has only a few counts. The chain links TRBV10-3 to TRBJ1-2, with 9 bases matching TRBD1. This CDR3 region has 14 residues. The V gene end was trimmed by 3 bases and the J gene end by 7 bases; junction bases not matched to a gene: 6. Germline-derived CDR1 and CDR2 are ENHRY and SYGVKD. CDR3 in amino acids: CAISDAGTGSGYTF. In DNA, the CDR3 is TGTGCCATCAGTGATGCCGGGACAGGGAGTGGCTACACCTTC.

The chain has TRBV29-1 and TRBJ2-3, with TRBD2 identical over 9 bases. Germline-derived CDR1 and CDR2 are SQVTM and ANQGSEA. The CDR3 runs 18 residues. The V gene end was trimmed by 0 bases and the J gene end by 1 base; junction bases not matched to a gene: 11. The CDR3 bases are TGCAGCGTTGAAGATCCTCTGGCGGGGGGGCCCCGCACAGATACGCAGTATTTT. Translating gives CSVEDPLAGGPRTDTQYF.

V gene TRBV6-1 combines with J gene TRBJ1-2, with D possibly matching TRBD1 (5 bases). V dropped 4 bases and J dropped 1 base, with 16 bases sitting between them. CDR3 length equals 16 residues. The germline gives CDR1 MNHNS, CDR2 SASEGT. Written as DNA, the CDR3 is TGTGCCAGCAGTGTTTGGGGCCCGGGGATTAACTATGGCTACACCTTC. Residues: CASSVWGPGINYGYTF.